One and the same sample provided the 2 T cell receptor beta chains below, sequenced in a study of blood T cell repertoires in COVID-19. Produced via immunoSEQ multiplex PCR; TCRdb's table is partial and in-frame only. The data hold approximately 140,000 clones, with 80% to 90% observed a single time. What was sequenced was peripheral blood. The receptors shown here come from a man in his late teens or twenties with COVID-19, enrolled during active disease.

CDR3: CASSQDEPSTEQYF. For the CDR3, the DNA is TGTGCCAGCAGCCAAGATGAGCCTAGCACCGAGCAGTACTTC. This chain connects TRBV14 to TRBJ2-7, with D tentatively TRBD2 (5 bases). Per germline, CDR1 SGHDN and CDR2 FVKESK. V lost 0 bases to trimming and J lost 6 bases, with 12 bases between them. This CDR3 has 14 residues.

This rearrangement joins TRBV25-1 to TRBJ1-1; 7 bases match TRBD1. V lost 6 bases and J lost 5; bases outside the gene matches: 6. The CDR3 runs to 13 residues. Germline loops: CDR1 MGHDK, CDR2 SYGVNS. The CDR3 sequence: CASRPGGLTEAFF. CDR3 sequence (DNA): TGTGCCAGCAGGCCAGGGGGTTTGACTGAAGCTTTCTTT.